This TCR beta chain is drawn from a study of cytomegalovirus exposure and HLA in healthy donors. Primers for the PCR totalled 60 Vbeta and 13 Jbeta. Only in-frame clones appear in the TCRdb table, and some are missing; sequencing was by immunoSEQ multiplex PCR. The table records about 110,000 clones, 80% to 85% of them present only once. Germline CDR1 and CDR2: SGHVS and FQNEAQ. The germline V and J ends were trimmed by 1 base and 0 bases, with 7 bases remaining between them. The CDR3 sequence is 14 residues long. Overall study findings and caveats: The classifier reportedly diagnosed cytomegalovirus status with high sensitivity and specificity. It was shown in a later analysis that HLA-associated TCR beta chains were more clonally expanded than other, equally common chains. Researchers reported in a later analysis that a missense DCLRE1C variant was tied to TCR beta V- and J-gene trimming. Solely CMV serostatus was available to characterize immune exposure.

Worth noting for this clone: The antigen remains unidentified.

The chain links TRBV7-8 to TRBJ2-7; D call uncertain. This TCR was recovered from a woman in her thirties in good health and CMV-seronegative. The sequenced sample consisted of PBMCs. Here the CDR3 reads CASSLGVSSYEQYF. In DNA form, the CDR3 reads TGTGCCAGCAGCTTAGGAGTAAGCTCCTACGAGCAGTACTTC.